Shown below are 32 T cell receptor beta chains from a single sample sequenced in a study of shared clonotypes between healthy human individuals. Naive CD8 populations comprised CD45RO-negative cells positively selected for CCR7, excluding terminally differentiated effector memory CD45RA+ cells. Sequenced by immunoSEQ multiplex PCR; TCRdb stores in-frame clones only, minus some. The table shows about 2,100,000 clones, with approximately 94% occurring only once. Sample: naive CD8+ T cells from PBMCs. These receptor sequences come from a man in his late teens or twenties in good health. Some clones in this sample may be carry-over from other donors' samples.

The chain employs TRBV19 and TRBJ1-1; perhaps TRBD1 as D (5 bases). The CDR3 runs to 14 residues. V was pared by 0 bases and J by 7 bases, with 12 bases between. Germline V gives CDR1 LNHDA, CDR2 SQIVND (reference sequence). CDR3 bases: TGTGCCAGTAGTATAGATCTGCCTGGGGGTGAAGCTTTCTTT. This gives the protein CASSIDLPGGEAFF.

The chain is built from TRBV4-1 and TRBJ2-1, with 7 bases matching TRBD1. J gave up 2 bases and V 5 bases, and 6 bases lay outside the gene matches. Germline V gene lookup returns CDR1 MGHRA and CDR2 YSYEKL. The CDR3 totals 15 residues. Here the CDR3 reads CASSTTGTAYNEQFF. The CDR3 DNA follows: TGCGCCAGCAGCACAACCGGGACAGCCTACAATGAGCAGTTCTTC.

This CDR3 reads CASSNGQFSSGANVLTF. As DNA, the CDR3 is TGTGCCAGCAGCAACGGACAGTTTAGCTCTGGGGCCAACGTCCTGACTTTC. The chain has TRBV11-2 and TRBJ2-6; D is perhaps TRBD1 (6 bases). V was shortened by 5 bases and J by 0 bases, with 14 bases between the two germline ends. Per the germline V gene, CDR1 is SGHAT and CDR2 is FQNNGV. This CDR3 is 17 amino acids long.

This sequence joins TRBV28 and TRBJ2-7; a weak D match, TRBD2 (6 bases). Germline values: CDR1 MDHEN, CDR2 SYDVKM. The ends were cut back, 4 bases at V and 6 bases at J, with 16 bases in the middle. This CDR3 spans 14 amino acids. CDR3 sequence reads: CASSWGLWVSEQYF. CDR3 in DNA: TGTGCCAGCAGTTGGGGACTCTGGGTTAGCGAGCAGTACTTC.

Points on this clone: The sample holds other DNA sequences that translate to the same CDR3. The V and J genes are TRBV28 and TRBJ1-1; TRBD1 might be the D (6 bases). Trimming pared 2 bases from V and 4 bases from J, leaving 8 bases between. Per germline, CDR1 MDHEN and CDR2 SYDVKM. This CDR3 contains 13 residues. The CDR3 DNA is TGTGCCAGCAGTTTAAGGGGGGCCACTGAAGCTTTCTTT. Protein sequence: CASSLRGATEAFF.

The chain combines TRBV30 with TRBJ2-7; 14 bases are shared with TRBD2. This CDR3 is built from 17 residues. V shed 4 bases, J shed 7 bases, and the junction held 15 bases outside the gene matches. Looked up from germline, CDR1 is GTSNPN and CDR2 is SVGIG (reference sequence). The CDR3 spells CAWTGTSGSPIWGEQYF. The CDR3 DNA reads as TGTGCCTGGACTGGGACTAGCGGGAGCCCGATCTGGGGTGAGCAGTACTTC. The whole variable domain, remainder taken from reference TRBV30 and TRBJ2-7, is SQTIHQWPATLVQPVGSPLSLECTVEGTSNPNLYWYRQAAGRGLQLLFYSVGIGQISSEVPQNLSASRPQDRQFILSSKKLLLSDSGFYLCAWTGTSGSPIWGEQYFGPGTRLTVT.

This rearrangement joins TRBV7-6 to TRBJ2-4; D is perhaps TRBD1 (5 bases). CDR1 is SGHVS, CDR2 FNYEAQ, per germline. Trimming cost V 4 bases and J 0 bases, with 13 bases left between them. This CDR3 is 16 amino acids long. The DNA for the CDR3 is TGTGCCAGCAGCTCGTCATTAGGGGTAGCCAAAAACATTCAGTACTTC. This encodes CASSSSLGVAKNIQYF.

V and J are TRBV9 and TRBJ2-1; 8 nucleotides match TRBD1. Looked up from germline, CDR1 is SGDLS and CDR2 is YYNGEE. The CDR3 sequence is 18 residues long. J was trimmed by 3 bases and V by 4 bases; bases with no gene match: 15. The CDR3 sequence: CASSSPRAGDRSYNEQFF. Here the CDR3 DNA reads TGTGCCAGCAGCTCTCCAAGGGCCGGGGACAGGAGCTACAATGAGCAGTTCTTC.

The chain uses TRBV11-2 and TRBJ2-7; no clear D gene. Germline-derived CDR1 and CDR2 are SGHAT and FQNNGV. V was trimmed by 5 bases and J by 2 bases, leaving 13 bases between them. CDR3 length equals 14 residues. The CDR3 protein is CASSQTLLPYEQYF. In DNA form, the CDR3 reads TGTGCCAGCAGCCAGACGCTACTCCCCTACGAGCAGTACTTC.

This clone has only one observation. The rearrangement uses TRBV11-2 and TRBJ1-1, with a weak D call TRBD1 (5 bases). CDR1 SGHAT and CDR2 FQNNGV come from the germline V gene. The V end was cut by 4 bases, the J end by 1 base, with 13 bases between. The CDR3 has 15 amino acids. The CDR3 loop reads CASSYRDRENTEAFF. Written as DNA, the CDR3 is TGTGCCAGCAGCTACCGGGACCGCGAGAACACTGAAGCTTTCTTT.

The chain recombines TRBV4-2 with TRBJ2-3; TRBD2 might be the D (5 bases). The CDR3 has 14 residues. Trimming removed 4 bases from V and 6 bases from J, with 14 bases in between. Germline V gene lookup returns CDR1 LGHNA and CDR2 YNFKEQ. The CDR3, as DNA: TGTGCCAGCAGCCCGGACTCGACCGGGGATACGCAGTATTTT. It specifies CASSPDSTGDTQYF.

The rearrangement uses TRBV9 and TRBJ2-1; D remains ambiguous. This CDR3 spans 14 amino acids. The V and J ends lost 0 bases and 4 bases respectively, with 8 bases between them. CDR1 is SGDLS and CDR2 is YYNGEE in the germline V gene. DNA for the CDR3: TGTGCCAGCAGCGTAGGTTACACATACAATGAGCAGTTCTTC. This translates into CASSVGYTYNEQFF.

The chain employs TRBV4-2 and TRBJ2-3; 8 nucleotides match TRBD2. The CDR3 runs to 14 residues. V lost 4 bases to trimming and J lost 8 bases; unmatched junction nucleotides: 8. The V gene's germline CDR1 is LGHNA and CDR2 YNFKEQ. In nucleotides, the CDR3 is TGTGCCAGCAGCCCACTTAGCAGCGGGAGTACGCAGTATTTT. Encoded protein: CASSPLSSGSTQYF.

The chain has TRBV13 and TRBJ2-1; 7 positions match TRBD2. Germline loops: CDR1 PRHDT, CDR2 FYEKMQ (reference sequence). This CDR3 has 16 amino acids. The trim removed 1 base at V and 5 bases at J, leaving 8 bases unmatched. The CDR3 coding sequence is TGTGCCAGCAGCTTAGAAGCGGGATCATGGGACAATGAGCAGTTCTTC. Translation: CASSLEAGSWDNEQFF.

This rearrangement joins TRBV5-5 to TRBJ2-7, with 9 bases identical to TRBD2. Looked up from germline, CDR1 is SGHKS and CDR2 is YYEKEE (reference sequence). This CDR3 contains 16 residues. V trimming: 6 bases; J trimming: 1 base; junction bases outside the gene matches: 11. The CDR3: CASTRRVAGASYEQYF. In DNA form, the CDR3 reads TGTGCCAGCACCCGGAGGGTAGCGGGGGCTTCCTACGAGCAGTACTTC.

The CDR3 protein is CASSFLFRFLGQENTEAFF. The CDR3 DNA is TGTGCCAGCAGTTTTTTGTTTCGGTTTCTTGGGCAGGAAAACACTGAAGCTTTCTTT. This chain connects TRBV28 to TRBJ1-1; D unclear. Trimming left V 3 bases short and J 2 bases short, with 25 bases between. This CDR3 is built from 19 residues. Germline V gene sequence: CDR1 MDHEN, CDR2 SYDVKM.

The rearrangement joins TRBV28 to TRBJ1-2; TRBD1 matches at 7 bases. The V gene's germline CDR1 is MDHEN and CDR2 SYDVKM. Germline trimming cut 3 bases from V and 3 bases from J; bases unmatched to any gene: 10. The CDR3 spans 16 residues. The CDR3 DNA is TGTGCCAGCAGTTTGTTGGGACAGATATTGGACTATGGCTACACCTTC. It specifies CASSLLGQILDYGYTF.

The DNA for the CDR3 is TGTGCCAGCAGCTTAGCCGTTCCCCGGGGAGAGACCCAGTACTTC. The encoded protein is CASSLAVPRGETQYF. The chain is built from TRBV7-9 and TRBJ2-5, with D maybe TRBD2 (5 bases). The CDR3 spans 15 residues. The germline CDR1 and CDR2 sequences are SEHNR and FQNEAQ (reference sequence). Trimming pared 0 bases from V and 4 bases from J, leaving 12 bases between.

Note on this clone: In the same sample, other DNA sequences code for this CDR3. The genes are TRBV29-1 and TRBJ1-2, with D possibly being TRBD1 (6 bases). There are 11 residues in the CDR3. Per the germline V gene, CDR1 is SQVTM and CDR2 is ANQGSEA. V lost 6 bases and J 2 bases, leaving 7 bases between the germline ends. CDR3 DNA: TGCAGCGTGGGACAAAACTATGGCTACACCTTC. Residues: CSVGQNYGYTF.

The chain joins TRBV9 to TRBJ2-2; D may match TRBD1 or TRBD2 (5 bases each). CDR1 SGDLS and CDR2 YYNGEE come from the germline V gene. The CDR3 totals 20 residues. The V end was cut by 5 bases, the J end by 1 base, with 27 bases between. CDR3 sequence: CASSGAGRVTSPKNTGELFF. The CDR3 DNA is TGTGCCAGCAGTGGGGCGGGTAGAGTAACTTCCCCTAAGAACACCGGGGAGCTGTTTTTT.

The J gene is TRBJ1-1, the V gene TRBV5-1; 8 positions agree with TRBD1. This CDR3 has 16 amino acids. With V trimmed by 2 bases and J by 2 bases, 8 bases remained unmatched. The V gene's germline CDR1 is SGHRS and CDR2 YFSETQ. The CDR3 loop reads CASSLKWTGINTEAFF. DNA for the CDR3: TGCGCCAGCAGCTTAAAGTGGACAGGGATAAACACTGAAGCTTTCTTT.

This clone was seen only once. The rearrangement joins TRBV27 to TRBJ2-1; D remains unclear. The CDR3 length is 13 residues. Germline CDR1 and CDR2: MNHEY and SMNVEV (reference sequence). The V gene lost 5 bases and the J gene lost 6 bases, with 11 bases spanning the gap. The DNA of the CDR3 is TGTGCCAGCAGTCACGGGCCTCTCAATGAGCAGTTCTTC. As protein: CASSHGPLNEQFF.

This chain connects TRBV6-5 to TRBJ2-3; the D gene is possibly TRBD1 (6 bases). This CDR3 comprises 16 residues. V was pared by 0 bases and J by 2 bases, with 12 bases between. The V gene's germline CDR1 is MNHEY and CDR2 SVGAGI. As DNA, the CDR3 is TGTGCCAGCAGTTACTCTTCAGGGGAGCTCACAGATACGCAGTATTTT. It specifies CASSYSSGELTDTQYF.

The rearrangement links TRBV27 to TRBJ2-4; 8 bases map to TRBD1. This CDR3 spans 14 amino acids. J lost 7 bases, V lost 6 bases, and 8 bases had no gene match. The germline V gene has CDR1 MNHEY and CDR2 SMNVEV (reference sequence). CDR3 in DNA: TGTGCCAGCAGCAGCCAGGGGGCAGCGAACATTCAGTACTTC. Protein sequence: CASSSQGAANIQYF.

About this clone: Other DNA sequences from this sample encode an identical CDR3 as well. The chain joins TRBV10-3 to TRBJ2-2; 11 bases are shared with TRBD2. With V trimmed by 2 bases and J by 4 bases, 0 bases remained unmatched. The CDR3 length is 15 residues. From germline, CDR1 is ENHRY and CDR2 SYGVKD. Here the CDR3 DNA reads TGTGCCATCAGTGAGCTAGCGGGAGGCACCGGGGAGCTGTTTTTT. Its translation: CAISELAGGTGELFF.

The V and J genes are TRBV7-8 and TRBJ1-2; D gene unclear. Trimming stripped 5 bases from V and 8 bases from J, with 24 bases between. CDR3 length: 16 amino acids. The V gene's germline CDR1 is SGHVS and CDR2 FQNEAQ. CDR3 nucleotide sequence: TGTGCCAGCAGCGCGAGAGGAGGCGGGCAATCGGGGGGCTACACCTTC. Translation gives CASSARGGGQSGGYTF.

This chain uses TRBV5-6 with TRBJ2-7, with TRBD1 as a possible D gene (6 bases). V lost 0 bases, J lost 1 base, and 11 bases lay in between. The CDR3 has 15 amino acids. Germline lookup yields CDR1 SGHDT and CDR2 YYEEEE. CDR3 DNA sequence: TGTGCCAGCAGCTTGGGGGGGACACAATCCTACGAGCAGTACTTC. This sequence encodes CASSLGGTQSYEQYF.

This CDR3 is CASSAGRGADTQYF. The CDR3 DNA follows: TGTGCCAGCAGCGCTGGGAGGGGTGCAGATACGCAGTATTTT. The chain links TRBV9 to TRBJ2-3; TRBD2 matches 7 bases. Trimming took 3 bases from V and 4 from J; bases not matched to a gene: 5. The CDR3 length is 14 residues. Germline lookup yields CDR1 SGDLS and CDR2 YYNGEE.

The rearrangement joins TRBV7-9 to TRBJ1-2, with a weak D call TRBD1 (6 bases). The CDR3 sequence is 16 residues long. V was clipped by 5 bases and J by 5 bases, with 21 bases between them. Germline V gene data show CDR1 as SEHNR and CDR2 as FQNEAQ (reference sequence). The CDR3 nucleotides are TGTGCCAGCAGCCCAACCACGCAGACAGGAATTTATGGCTACACCTTC. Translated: CASSPTTQTGIYGYTF.

CDR3 sequence (DNA): TGTGCCAGCAGCTCCGGCCTAGCGGGAGGGCGCGAGCAGTACTTC. This encodes CASSSGLAGGREQYF. The chain combines TRBV5-6 with TRBJ2-7, with TRBD2 matching over 12 bases. CDR1 and CDR2 (germline): SGHDT, YYEEEE. Germline trimming cut 3 bases from V and 6 bases from J; bases unmatched to any gene: 7. The CDR3 length is 15 residues. Supplemented by reference TRBV5-6 and TRBJ2-7, the full variable domain reads DAGVTQSPTHLIKTRGQQVTLRCSPKSGHDTVSWYQQALGQGPQFIFQYYEEEERQRGNFPDRFSGHQFPNYSSELNVNALLLGDSALYLCASSSGLAGGREQYFGPGTRLTVT.

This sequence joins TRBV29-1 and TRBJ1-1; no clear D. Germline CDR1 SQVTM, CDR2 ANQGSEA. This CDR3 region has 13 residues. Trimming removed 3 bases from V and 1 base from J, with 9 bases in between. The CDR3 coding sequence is TGCAGCGTTGATTCGGGGTGGAACACTGAAGCTTTCTTT. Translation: CSVDSGWNTEAFF.

The CDR3 DNA reads TGTGCCAGCAGCTTAGGGGAACACATCTCTGGGGCCAACGTCCTGACTTTC. Its translation: CASSLGEHISGANVLTF. This rearrangement joins TRBV7-9 to TRBJ2-6; D remains ambiguous. Germline assignment: CDR1 SEHNR and CDR2 FQNEAQ (reference sequence). The length of the CDR3 is 17 residues. The V and J ends lost 1 base and 0 bases respectively, with 10 bases between them.